This T cell receptor (beta chain) was identified in a study of CD8 T cells in ankylosing spondylitis. The CDR3 contains 13 residues. V was clipped by 8 bases and J by 6 bases, with 17 bases between them. Per germline, CDR1 SGHKS and CDR2 YYEKEE (reference sequence). Ten or more counts support this clonotype. What it binds is not known. A quantitative 5'-RACE method, one with molecular barcodes, was used to make TCR beta libraries. MiXCR, run by TCRdb on the 5' RACE reads, gives a single entry per CDR3 protein. In the table there are approximately 200,000 distinct CDR3 sequences, 13% of which are singletons. Findings of the study overall: Ankylosing spondylitis blood seemed to carry a telltale TCR beta motif made of under ten highly homologous variants. In ankylosing spondylitis patients, matched synovial fluid reportedly showed significant enrichment of disease-linked clones. There were earlier reports of some motif variants in reactive arthritis synovial fluid and blood.

The receptor's source is a female donor with ankylosing spondylitis or in good health (not recorded which). This sequence joins TRBV5-5 and TRBJ1-1, with no clear D. Sequenced material: blood, either unsorted or a sorted T cell fraction (not recorded which). This chain's CDR3 is CASDRNSGAEAFF. The CDR3 DNA sequence: TGTGCCAGTGACCGAAACAGCGGGGCTGAAGCTTTCTTT.